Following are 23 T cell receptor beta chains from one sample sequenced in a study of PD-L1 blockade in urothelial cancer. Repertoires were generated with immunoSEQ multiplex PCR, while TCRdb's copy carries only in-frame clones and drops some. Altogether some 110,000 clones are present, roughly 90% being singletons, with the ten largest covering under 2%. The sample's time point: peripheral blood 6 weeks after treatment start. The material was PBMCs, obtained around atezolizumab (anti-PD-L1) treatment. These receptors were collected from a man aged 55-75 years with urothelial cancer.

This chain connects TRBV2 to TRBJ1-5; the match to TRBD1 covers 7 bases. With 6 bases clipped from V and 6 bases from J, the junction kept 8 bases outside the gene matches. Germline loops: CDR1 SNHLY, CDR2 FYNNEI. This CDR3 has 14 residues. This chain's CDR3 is CASSRSGGFQPQHF. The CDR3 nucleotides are TGTGCCAGCAGCAGATCAGGGGGTTTTCAGCCCCAGCATTTT.

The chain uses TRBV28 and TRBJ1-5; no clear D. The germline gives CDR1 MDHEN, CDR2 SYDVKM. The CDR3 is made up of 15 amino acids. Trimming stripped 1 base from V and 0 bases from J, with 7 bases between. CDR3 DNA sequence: TGTGCCAGCAGTTTATTAGAATATAGCAATCAGCCCCAGCATTTT. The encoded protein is CASSLLEYSNQPQHF.

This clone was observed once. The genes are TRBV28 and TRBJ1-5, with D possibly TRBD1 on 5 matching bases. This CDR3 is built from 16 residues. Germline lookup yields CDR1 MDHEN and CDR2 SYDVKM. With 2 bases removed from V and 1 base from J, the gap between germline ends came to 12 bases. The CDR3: CASSLAGRGSNQPQHF. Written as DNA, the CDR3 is TGTGCCAGCAGTTTAGCGGGGCGGGGGAGCAATCAGCCCCAGCATTTT. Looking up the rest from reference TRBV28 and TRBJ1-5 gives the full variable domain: DVKVTQSSRYLVKRTGEKVFLECVQDMDHENMFWYRQDPGLGLRLIYFSYDVKMKEKGDIPEGYSVSREKKERFSLILESASTNQTSMYLCASSLAGRGSNQPQHFGDGTRLSIL.

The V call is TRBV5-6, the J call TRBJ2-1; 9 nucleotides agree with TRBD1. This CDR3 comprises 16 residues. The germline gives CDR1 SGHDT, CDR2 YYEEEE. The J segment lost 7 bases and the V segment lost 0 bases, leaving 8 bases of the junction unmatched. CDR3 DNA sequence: TGTGCCAGCAGCTTGGGACAGGGGGTGGTCGGTAATGAGCAGTTCTTC. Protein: CASSLGQGVVGNEQFF.

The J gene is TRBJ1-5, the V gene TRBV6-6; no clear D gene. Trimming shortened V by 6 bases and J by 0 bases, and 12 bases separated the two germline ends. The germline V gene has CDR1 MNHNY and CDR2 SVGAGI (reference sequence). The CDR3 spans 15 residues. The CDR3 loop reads CASSRDIDSNQPQHF. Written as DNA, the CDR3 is TGTGCCAGCAGCCGCGACATCGATAGCAATCAGCCCCAGCATTTT.

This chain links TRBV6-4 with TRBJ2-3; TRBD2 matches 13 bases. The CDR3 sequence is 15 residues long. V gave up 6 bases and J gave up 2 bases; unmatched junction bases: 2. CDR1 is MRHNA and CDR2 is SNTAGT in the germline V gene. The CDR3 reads CASRGTSGNTDTQYF. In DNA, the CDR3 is TGTGCCAGCAGGGGGACTAGCGGGAACACAGATACGCAGTATTTT.

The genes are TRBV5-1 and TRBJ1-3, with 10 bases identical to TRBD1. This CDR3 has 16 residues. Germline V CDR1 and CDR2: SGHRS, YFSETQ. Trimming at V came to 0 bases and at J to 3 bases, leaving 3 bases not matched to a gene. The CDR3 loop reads CASSLAGTGVGNTIYF. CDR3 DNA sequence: TGCGCCAGCAGCTTGGCGGGGACAGGGGTTGGAAACACCATATATTTT.

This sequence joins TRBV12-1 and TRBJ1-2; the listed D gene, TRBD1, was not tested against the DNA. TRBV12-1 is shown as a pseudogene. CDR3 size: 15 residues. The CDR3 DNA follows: TGTGCCAGCAACCCCACGGACAGGGGGAACTATGGCTACACCTTC. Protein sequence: CASNPTDRGNYGYTF.

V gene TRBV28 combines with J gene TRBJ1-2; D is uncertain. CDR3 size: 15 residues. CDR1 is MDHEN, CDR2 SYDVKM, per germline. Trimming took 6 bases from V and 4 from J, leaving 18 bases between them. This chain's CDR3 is CASRPPHIDSYGYTF. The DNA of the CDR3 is TGTGCCAGCAGGCCCCCCCACATCGACTCCTATGGCTACACCTTC.

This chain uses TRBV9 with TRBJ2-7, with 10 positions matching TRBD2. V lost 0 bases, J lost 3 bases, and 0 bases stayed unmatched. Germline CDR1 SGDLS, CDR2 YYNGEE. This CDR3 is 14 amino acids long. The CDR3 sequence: CASSVASGSYEQYF. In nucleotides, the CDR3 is TGTGCCAGCAGCGTAGCTAGCGGGAGCTACGAGCAGTACTTC. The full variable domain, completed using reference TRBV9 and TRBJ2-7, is DSGVTQTPKHLITATGQRVTLRCSPRSGDLSVYWYQQSLDQGLQFLIQYYNGEERAKGNILERFSAQQFPDLHSELNLSSLELGDSALYFCASSVASGSYEQYFGPGTRLTVT.

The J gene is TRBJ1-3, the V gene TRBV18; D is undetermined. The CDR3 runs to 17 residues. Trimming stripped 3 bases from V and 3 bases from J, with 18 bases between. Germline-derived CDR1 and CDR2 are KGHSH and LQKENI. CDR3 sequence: CASSPPWTVDFGNTIYF. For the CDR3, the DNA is TGTGCCAGCTCACCTCCTTGGACTGTGGATTTTGGAAACACCATATATTTT.

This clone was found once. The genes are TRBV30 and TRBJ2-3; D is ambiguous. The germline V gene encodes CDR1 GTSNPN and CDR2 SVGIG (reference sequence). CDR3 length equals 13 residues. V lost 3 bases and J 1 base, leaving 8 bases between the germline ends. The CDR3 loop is CAWRKSGTDTQYF. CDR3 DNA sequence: TGTGCCTGGAGGAAATCAGGCACAGATACGCAGTATTTT.

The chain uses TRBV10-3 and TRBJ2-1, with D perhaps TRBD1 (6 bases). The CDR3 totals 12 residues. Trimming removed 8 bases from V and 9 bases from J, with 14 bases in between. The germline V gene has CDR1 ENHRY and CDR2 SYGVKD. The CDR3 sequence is CAIGGPDSEQFF. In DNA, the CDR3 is TGTGCCATCGGCGGGCCGGACAGTGAGCAGTTCTTC.

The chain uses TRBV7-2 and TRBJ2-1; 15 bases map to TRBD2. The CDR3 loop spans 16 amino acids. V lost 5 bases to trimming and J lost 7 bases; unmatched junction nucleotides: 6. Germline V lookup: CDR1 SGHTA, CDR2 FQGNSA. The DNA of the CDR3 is TGTGCCAGCAGCCCCCAGGGACTAGCGGGGGGAAATGAGCAGTTCTTC. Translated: CASSPQGLAGGNEQFF.

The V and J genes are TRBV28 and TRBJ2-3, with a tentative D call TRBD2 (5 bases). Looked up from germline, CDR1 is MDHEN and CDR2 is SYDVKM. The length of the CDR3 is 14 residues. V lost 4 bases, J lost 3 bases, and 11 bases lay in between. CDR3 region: CASSSAETTDTQYF. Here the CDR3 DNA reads TGTGCCAGCAGTTCAGCGGAGACTACAGATACGCAGTATTTT.

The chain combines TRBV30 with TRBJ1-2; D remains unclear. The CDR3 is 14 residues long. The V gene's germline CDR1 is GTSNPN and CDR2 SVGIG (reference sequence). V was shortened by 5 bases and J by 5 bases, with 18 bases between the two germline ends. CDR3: CAWVTEPSRYGYTF. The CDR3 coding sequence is TGTGCCTGGGTCACGGAGCCTAGTAGGTATGGCTACACCTTC.

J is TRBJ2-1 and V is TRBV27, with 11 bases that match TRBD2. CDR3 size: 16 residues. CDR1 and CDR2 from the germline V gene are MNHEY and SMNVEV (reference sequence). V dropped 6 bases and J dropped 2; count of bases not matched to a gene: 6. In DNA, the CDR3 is TGTGCCAGCAGACCCCAACTAGCGGGAGCCTACAATGAGCAGTTCTTC. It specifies CASRPQLAGAYNEQFF.

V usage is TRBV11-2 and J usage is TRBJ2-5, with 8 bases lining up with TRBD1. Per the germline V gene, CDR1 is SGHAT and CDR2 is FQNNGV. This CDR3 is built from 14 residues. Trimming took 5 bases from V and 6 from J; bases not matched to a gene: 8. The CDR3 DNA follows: TGTGCCAGCAGCACATACCGGGACAGGCAGACCCAGTACTTC. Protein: CASSTYRDRQTQYF.

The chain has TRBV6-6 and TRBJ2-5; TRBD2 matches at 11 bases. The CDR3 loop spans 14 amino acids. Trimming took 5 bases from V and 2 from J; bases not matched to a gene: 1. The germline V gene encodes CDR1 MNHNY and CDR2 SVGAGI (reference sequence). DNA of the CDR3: TGTGCCAGCAGTGGGACTAGCGGACAAGAGACCCAGTACTTC. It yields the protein CASSGTSGQETQYF.

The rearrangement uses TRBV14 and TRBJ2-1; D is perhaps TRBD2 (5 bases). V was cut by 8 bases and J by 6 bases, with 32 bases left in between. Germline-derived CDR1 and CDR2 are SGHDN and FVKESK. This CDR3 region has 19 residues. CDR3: CASGGRPLKGTPWPNEQFF. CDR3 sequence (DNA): TGTGCCAGCGGAGGTCGGCCATTAAAAGGTACTCCCTGGCCCAATGAGCAGTTCTTC.

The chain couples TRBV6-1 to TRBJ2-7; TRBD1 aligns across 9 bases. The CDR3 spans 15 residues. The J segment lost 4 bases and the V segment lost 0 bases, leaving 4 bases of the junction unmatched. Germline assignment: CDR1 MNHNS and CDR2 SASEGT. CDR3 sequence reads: CASSEALQGAYEQYF. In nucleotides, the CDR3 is TGTGCCAGCAGTGAAGCTCTACAGGGGGCTTACGAGCAGTACTTC.

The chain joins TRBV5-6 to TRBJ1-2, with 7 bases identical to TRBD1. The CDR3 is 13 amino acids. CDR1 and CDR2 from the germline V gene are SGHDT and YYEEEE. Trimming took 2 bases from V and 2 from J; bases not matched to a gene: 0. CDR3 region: CASSLQGNYGYTF. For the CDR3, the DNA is TGTGCCAGCAGCTTACAGGGGAACTATGGCTACACCTTC.

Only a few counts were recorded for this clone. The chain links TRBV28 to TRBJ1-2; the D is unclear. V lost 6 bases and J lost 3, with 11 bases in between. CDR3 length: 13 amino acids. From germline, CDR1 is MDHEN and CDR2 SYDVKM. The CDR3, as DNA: TGTGCCAGCAGAATCGGGAGTGACTATGGCTACACCTTC. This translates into CASRIGSDYGYTF.